The sequence of this T cell receptor (beta chain) was determined in a study of blood T cell repertoires in COVID-19. The wider study: Donors in the United States, Italy and Spain gave samples during acute or convalescent COVID-19.

Trimming removed 4 bases at V and 2 bases at J, with 13 bases between. Germline values: CDR1 SNHLY, CDR2 FYNNEI. The CDR3 runs to 15 residues. In the source study's methods: It was from reference gene primer amplification that nucleated cell counts were estimated. The table came from immunoSEQ multiplex PCR; TCRdb's copy has only in-frame clones and leaves some out. V, J and clone size reflect that table, while D and trimming were determined from the DNA. The repertoire consists of 200,000 to 250,000 clones, with roughly 86% occurring once and the leading ten covering approximately 2.1%. Researchers sorted participants into cohorts using their self-reported clinical history.

Sample: PBMCs or T cells enriched from blood (not recorded which). This TCR derives from a woman in her forties or fifties who had recovered from COVID-19. The genes are TRBV2 and TRBJ2-3, with D possibly TRBD2 on 6 matching bases. The CDR3 spells CASSVRRDSTDTQYF. CDR3 coding DNA: TGTGCCAGCAGTGTTCGGCGGGACTCCACAGATACGCAGTATTTT.